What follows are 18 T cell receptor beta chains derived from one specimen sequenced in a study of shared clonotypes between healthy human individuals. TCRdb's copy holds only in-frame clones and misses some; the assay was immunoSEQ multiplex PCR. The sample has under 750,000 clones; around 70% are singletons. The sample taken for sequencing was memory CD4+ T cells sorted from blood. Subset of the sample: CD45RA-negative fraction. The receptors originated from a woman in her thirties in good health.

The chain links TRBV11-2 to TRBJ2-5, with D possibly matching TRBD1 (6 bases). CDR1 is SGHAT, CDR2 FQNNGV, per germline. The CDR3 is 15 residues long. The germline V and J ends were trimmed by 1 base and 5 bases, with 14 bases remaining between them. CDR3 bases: TGTGCCAGCAGCTTAGTATTTCAGGGGCAGGAGACCCAGTACTTC. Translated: CASSLVFQGQETQYF.

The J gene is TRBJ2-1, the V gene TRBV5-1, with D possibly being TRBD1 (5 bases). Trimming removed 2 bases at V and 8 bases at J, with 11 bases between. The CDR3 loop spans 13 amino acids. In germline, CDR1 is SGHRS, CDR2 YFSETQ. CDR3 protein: CASSLGQFYEQFF. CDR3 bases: TGCGCCAGCAGCTTAGGACAATTCTATGAGCAGTTCTTC.

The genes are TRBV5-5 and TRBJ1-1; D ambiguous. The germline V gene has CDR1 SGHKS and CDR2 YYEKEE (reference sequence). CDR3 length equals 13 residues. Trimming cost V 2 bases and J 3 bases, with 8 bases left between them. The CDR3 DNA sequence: TGTGCCAGCAGCTTTTCTATGGACACTGAAGCTTTCTTT. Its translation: CASSFSMDTEAFF. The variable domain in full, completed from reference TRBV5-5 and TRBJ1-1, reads DAGVTQSPTHLIKTRGQQVTLRCSPISGHKSVSWYQQVLGQGPQFIFQYYEKEERGRGNFPDRFSARQFPNYSSELNVNALLLGDSALYLCASSFSMDTEAFFGQGTRLTVV.

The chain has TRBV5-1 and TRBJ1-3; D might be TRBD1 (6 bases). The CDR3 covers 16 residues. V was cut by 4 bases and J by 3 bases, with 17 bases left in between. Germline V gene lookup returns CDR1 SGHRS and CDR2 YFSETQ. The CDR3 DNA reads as TGCGCCAGCAGCCTCGATAAGGACAGCCGTGGAAACACCATATATTTT. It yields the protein CASSLDKDSRGNTIYF. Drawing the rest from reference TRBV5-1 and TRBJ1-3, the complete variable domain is KAGVTQTPRYLIKTRGQQVTLSCSPISGHRSVSWYQQTPGQGLQFLFEYFSETQRNKGNFPGRFSGRQFSNSRSEMNVSTLELGDSALYLCASSLDKDSRGNTIYFGEGSWLTVV.

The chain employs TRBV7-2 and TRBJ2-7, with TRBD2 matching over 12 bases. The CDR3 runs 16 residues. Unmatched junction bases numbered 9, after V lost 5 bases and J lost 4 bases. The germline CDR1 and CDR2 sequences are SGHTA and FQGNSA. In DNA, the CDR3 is TGTGCCAGCAGCCTAGACTGGACTAGCGGGACTTACGAGCAGTACTTC. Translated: CASSLDWTSGTYEQYF.

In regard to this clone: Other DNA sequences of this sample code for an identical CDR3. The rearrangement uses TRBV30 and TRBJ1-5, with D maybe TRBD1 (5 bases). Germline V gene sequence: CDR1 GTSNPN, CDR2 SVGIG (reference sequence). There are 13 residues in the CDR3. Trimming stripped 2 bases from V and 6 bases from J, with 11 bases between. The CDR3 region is CAWSKGAGQPQHF. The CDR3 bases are TGTGCCTGGAGTAAAGGGGCGGGTCAGCCCCAGCATTTT.

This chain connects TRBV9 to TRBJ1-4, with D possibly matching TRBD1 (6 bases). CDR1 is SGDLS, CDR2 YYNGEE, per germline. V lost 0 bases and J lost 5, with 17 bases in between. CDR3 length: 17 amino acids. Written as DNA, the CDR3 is TGTGCCAGCAGCGTAGCTCCCGGACAGACCACCAATGAAAAACTGTTTTTT. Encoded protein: CASSVAPGQTTNEKLFF.

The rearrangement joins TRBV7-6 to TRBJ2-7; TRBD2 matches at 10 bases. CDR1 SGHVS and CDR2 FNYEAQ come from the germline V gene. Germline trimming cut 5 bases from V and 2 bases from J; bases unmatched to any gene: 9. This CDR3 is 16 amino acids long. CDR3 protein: CASSQLDLAGAYEQYF. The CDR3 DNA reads TGTGCCAGCAGCCAACTAGACCTAGCGGGAGCCTACGAGCAGTACTTC.

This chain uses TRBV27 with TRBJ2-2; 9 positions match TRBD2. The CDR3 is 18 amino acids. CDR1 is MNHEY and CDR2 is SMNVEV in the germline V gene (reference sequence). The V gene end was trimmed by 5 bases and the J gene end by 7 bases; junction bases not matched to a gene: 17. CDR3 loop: CASSPLFRGGRGGGELFF. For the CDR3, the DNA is TGTGCCAGCAGTCCCCTATTTAGAGGCGGGAGGGGTGGCGGGGAGCTGTTTTTT.

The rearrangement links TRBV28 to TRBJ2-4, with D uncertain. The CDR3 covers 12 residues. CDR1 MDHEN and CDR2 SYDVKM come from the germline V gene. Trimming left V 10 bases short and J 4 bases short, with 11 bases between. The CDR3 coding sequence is TGTGCCACCTTCGGGTTTAAAAACATTCAGTACTTC. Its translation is CATFGFKNIQYF.

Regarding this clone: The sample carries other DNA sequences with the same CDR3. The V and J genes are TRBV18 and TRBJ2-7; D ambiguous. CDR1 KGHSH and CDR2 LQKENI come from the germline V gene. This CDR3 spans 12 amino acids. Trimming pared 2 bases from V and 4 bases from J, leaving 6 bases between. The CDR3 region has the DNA TGTGCCAGCTCACCAGGGCAATACGAGCAGTACTTC. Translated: CASSPGQYEQYF. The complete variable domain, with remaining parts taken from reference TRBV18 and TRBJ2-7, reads NAGVMQNPRHLVRRRGQEARLRCSPMKGHSHVYWYRQLPEEGLKFMVYLQKENIIDESGMPKERFSAEFPKEGPSILRIQQVVRGDSAAYFCASSPGQYEQYFGPGTRLTVT.

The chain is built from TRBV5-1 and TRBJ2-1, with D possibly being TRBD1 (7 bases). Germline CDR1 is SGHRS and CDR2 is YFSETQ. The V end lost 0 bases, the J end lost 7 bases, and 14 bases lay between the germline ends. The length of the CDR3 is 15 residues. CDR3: CASSLAGQGGNEQFF. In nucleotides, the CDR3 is TGCGCCAGCAGCTTGGCGGGGCAGGGGGGTAATGAGCAGTTCTTC.

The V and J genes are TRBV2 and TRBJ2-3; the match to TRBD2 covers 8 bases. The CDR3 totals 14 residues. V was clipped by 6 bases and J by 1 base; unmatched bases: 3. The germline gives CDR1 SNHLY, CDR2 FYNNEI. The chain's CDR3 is CASRLTSGTDTQYF. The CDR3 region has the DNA TGTGCCAGCAGACTGACTAGCGGCACAGATACGCAGTATTTT.

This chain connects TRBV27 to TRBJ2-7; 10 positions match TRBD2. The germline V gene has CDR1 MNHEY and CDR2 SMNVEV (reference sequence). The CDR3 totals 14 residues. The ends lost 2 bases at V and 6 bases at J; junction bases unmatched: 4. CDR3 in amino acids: CASSLGTSASEQYF. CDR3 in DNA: TGTGCCAGCAGTTTAGGGACTAGCGCGTCCGAGCAGTACTTC.

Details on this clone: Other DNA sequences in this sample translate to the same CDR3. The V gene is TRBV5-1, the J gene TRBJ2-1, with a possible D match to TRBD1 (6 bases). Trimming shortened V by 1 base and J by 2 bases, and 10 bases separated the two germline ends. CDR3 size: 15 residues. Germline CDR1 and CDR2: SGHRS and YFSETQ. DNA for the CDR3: TGCGCCAGCAGCTTGTCGTCAGGGGCCTACAATGAGCAGTTCTTC. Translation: CASSLSSGAYNEQFF.

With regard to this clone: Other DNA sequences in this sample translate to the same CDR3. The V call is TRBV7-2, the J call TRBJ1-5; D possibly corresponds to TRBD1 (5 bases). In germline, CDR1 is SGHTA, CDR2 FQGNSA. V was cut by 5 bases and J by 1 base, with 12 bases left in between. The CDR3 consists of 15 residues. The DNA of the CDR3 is TGTGCCAGCAGCCGAGACAGTTTAAGCAATCAGCCCCAGCATTTT. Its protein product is CASSRDSLSNQPQHF.

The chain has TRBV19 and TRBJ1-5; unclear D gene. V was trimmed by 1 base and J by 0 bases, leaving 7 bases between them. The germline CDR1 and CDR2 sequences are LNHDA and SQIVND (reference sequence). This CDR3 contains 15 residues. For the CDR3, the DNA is TGTGCCAGTAGTATAGTAACGGGTAGCAATCAGCCCCAGCATTTT. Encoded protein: CASSIVTGSNQPQHF.

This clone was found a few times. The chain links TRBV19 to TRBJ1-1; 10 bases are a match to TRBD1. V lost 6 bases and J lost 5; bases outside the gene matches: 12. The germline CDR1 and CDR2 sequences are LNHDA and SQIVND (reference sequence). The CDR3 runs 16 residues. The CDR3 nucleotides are TGTGCCAGTAGGATAAGCCGGGACAGGGGTGGAACTGAAGCTTTCTTT. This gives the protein CASRISRDRGGTEAFF.